This is a list of T cell receptor beta chains from one sample in a study of blood T cell repertoires in COVID-19. The method was immunoSEQ multiplex PCR; TCRdb's version includes in-frame clones alone and lacks a portion of them. The sample has hundreds of thousands of clones, approximately 88% seen once; the top ten hold about 6%. Input material: PBMCs or T cells enriched from blood (not recorded which). These receptors all come from a woman in her forties who had recovered from COVID-19. The CDR3 runs from the conserved cysteine through the conserved F or W. A D gene is named only where the DNA matches it firmly. Rows give clone size only sometimes, using once, few, many, or a class for an expanded clone.

TRBV30	few	15	TRBJ2-5	TRBD1	CAWRDDQTGKETQYF	TGTGCCTGGAGGGACGATCAGACAGGGAAAGAGACCCAGTACTTC
TRBV30	once	12	TRBJ2-7	TRBD2	CAWSAGGNEQYF	TGTGCCTGGAGTGCCGGGGGGAACGAGCAGTACTTC
TRBV27	-	15	TRBJ2-7	TRBD2	CASSFYGTTLYEQYF	TGTGCCAGCAGTTTCTACGGGACTACCCTCTACGAGCAGTACTTC
TRBV7-7	-	13	TRBJ2-7	-	CASSLTKGHEQYF	TGTGCTAGCAGCTTAACGAAGGGGCACGAGCAGTACTTC
TRBV9	many	13	TRBJ2-3	-	CASSEGPTDTQYF	TGTGCCAGCAGCGAGGGGCCCACAGATACGCAGTATTTT
TRBV30	-	13	TRBJ1-5	TRBD1	CAWSPQGNQPQHF	TGTGCCTGGAGTCCACAGGGGAATCAGCCCCAGCATTTT
TRBV24-1	few	18	TRBJ2-1	TRBD2	CATSDPTPEASGSNEQFF	TGTGCCACCAGTGATCCGACGCCGGAGGCTAGCGGGTCGAATGAGCAGTTCTTC
TRBV2	-	13	TRBJ2-2	-	CASNVRRSGELFF	TGTGCCAGCAATGTCCGCAGGTCCGGGGAGCTGTTTTTT
TRBV25-1	-	13	TRBJ2-7	-	CASTRVVAYEQYF	TGTGCCAGCACGCGGGTGGTAGCCTACGAGCAGTACTTC
TRBV7-6	-	15	TRBJ2-1	TRBD2	CASSWGLETYNEQFF	TGTGCCAGCAGCTGGGGACTAGAGACCTACAATGAGCAGTTCTTC
TRBV18	once	17	TRBJ2-7	TRBD1	CASSPYLRQGHPGEQYF	TGTGCCAGCTCACCCTATCTTCGACAGGGCCATCCGGGCGAGCAGTACTTC
TRBV7-9	-	16	TRBJ2-5	TRBD2	CASSSSSGQYQETQYF	TGTGCCAGCAGCTCATCTAGCGGGCAGTACCAAGAGACCCAGTACTTC
TRBV18	-	16	TRBJ1-3	-	CASSLTQVHSGNTIYF	TGTGCCAGCTCACTAACACAGGTTCACTCTGGAAACACCATATATTTT
TRBV10-3	-	13	TRBJ2-7	-	CAISESGTYEQYF	TGTGCCATCAGTGAGTCCGGGACTTACGAGCAGTACTTC
TRBV18	-	15	TRBJ1-5	-	CASSPGYGGNQPQHF	TGTGCCAGCTCACCGGGCTACGGAGGAAATCAGCCCCAGCATTTT
TRBV27	-	16	TRBJ2-1	TRBD2	CASRHLLGGRDNEQFF	TGTGCCAGCAGGCATCTACTTGGCGGGAGGGACAATGAGCAGTTCTTC
TRBV7-9	few	13	TRBJ1-2	-	CASSLDTNYGYTF	TGTGCCAGCAGCTTAGATACTAACTATGGCTACACCTTC
TRBV2	-	12	TRBJ2-3	TRBD2	CASRVAGDTQYF	TGTGCCAGCAGGGTAGCGGGAGATACGCAGTATTTT
TRBV7-8	few	13	TRBJ1-1	-	CASSLGVESWAFF	TGTGCCAGCAGCTTAGGGGTGGAGAGCTGGGCTTTCTTT
TRBV5-1	-	17	TRBJ2-7	TRBD2	CASGLTSGSLSRYEQYF	TGCGCCAGCGGACTGACTAGCGGGAGTCTGAGCAGGTACGAGCAGTACTTC
TRBV9	-	13	TRBJ1-4	TRBD1	CASRPDRGRKLFF	TGTGCCAGCAGACCGGACAGGGGCCGGAAACTGTTTTTT
TRBV12-3/TRBV12-4	-	13	TRBJ1-2	-	CASRPREDFGYTF	TGTGCCAGCAGACCCCGAGAGGACTTCGGCTACACCTTC
TRBV7-2	-	18	TRBJ2-5	TRBD2	CASSSRAGAGGPTETQYF	TGTGCCAGCAGCTCTAGAGCAGGCGCGGGAGGGCCGACAGAGACCCAGTACTTC
TRBV6-5	-	13	TRBJ1-5	-	CASRQSSNQPQHF	TGTGCCAGCAGACAGTCTAGCAATCAGCCCCAGCATTTT
TRBV12-3/TRBV12-4	-	13	TRBJ2-7	-	CASSSRNLYEQYF	TGTGCCAGCAGTAGCAGGAACCTCTACGAGCAGTACTTC
TRBV7-9	once	14	TRBJ1-4	-	CASSLQGGNEKLFF	TGTGCCAGCAGCCTCCAGGGAGGGAATGAAAAACTGTTTTTT
TRBV1	-	19	TRBJ2-7	-	CTSSQDPSHSSGIVGEQYF	TGCACCAGCAGCCAAGATCCCTCCCACTCTAGCGGGATAGTGGGCGAGCAGTACTTC
TRBV7-2	-	15	TRBJ2-7	TRBD2	CASSLMTAGVYEQYF	TGTGCCAGCAGCTTAATGACCGCGGGAGTCTACGAGCAGTACTTC
TRBV15	-	16	TRBJ2-2	TRBD2	CATSRGLAGGPGELFF	TGTGCCACCAGTAGGGGACTAGCGGGAGGGCCCGGGGAGCTGTTTTTT
TRBV19	-	15	TRBJ2-7	TRBD1	CASSPGGQVSYEQYF	TGTGCCAGTAGTCCCGGAGGACAGGTGTCCTACGAGCAGTACTTC
TRBV6-5	-	13	TRBJ2-5	-	CASSSSPSETQYF	TGTGCCAGCAGCAGTTCTCCGTCAGAGACCCAGTACTTC
TRBV7-2	once	17	TRBJ2-5	-	CASSLRGLGTGRETQYF	TGTGCCAGCAGCTTGCGGGGTCTAGGCACGGGACGAGAGACCCAGTACTTC
TRBV2	-	12	TRBJ1-6	-	CASRRSNSPLHF	TGTGCCAGCAGGAGGAGTAATTCACCCCTCCACTTT
TRBV7-8	-	15	TRBJ2-5	TRBD1	CASSKRQGKGETQYF	TGTGCCAGCAGCAAACGACAGGGGAAGGGCGAGACCCAGTACTTC
TRBV2	-	17	TRBJ1-4	-	CASRMDFSRPLNEKLFF	TGTGCCAGCAGGATGGACTTCTCGAGACCCCTTAATGAAAAACTGTTTTTT
TRBV18	-	15	TRBJ1-1	-	CASSPSGIINTEAFF	TGTGCCAGCTCCCCCTCAGGGATTATAAACACTGAAGCTTTCTTT
TRBV14	-	15	TRBJ1-5	-	CASSQEGAINQPQHF	TGTGCCAGCAGCCAAGAGGGGGCCATCAATCAGCCCCAGCATTTT
TRBV9	-	14	TRBJ2-5	TRBD1	CASSAGTGVETQYF	TGTGCCAGCAGCGCCGGGACAGGGGTAGAGACCCAGTACTTC
TRBV18	-	17	TRBJ1-2	TRBD1	CASSRDWTGGSGHGYTF	TGTGCCAGCTCACGAGACTGGACAGGGGGCTCCGGACATGGCTACACCTTC
TRBV30	-	16	TRBJ2-1	TRBD2	CAWRVSGWSSYNEQFF	TGTGCCTGGAGGGTTAGCGGGTGGAGCTCCTACAATGAGCAGTTCTTC
TRBV19	-	12	TRBJ2-5	TRBD2	CATARGGEAQYF	TGTGCCACCGCCCGGGGGGGTGAGGCCCAGTACTTC
TRBV2	-	15	TRBJ2-1	-	CASRSIGASPTEQFF	TGTGCCAGCAGAAGTATAGGGGCCTCCCCCACGGAGCAGTTCTTC
TRBV7-3	-	14	TRBJ2-3	-	CASSQMTATDTQYF	TGTGCCAGCAGCCAAATGACTGCCACAGATACGCAGTATTTT
TRBV5-5	-	18	TRBJ1-4	-	CASSLAVWGGETNEKLFF	TGTGCCAGCAGCTTGGCCGTGTGGGGCGGAGAAACTAATGAAAAACTGTTTTTT
TRBV30	-	12	TRBJ2-7	-	CAWNTGRHEQYF	TGTGCCTGGAATACAGGCCGCCACGAGCAGTACTTC
TRBV6-5	-	14	TRBJ2-7	TRBD1	CASSYGTGVYEQYF	TGTGCCAGCAGTTACGGGACAGGGGTGTACGAGCAGTACTTC
TRBV4-3	-	15	TRBJ2-3	-	CASSQENGVPDTQYF	TGCGCCAGCAGCCAAGAGAACGGGGTCCCCGATACGCAGTATTTT
TRBV4-1	-	16	TRBJ1-5	-	CASSQETAYSNQPQHF	TGCGCCAGCAGCCAAGAGACAGCTTATAGCAATCAGCCCCAGCATTTT
TRBV9	-	16	TRBJ2-1	TRBD2	CASSERPQRGYNEQFF	TGTGCCAGCAGCGAAAGGCCCCAGCGGGGCTACAATGAGCAGTTCTTC
TRBV7-6	-	16	TRBJ2-1	TRBD2	CASSSRVAGGKNEQFF	TGTGCCAGCAGCTCCCGGGTGGCGGGAGGAAAGAATGAGCAGTTCTTC
TRBV28	-	17	TRBJ2-1	-	CASSSLRAQPLYNEQFF	TGTGCCAGCAGCTCCTTGCGAGCCCAACCTTTATACAATGAGCAGTTCTTC
TRBV6-4	-	13	TRBJ2-3	-	CASSEESADTQYF	TGTGCCAGCAGTGAGGAAAGCGCTGATACGCAGTATTTT